This record concerns one T cell receptor beta chain sequence. Its target is not known. These data belong to a study of OX40 agonist ivuxolimab in advanced cancers. Study as a whole: Ivuxolimab, an agonistic anti-OX40 (CD134) antibody, was given to patients. Every 2 weeks, patients got intravenous ivuxolimab at one of six dose levels (0.01-10 mg/kg). Study observations and caveats: In CD8+ T cells, expanded clones were on average more numerous than in CD4+. At doses 0.1 to 3.0 mg/kg, CD4+ and CD8+ clones expanded.

Data came from immunoSEQ multiplex PCR; TCRdb stores just in-frame clones and leaves some out. The repertoire has approximately 45,000 clones, nearly 90% of them found once; the top ten carry roughly 18%. The V gene end was trimmed by 11 bases and the J gene end by 7 bases; junction bases not matched to a gene: 14. CDR1 is MGHRA and CDR2 is YSYEKL in the germline V gene. The CDR3 loop spans 15 amino acids. The sequencing used CD4+ or CD8+ T cells sorted from blood, collected in a trial of the OX40 agonist ivuxolimab. The genes are TRBV4-1 and TRBJ2-1; 10 nucleotides match TRBD2. The clonotype originates from an adult with an advanced solid tumor such as melanoma, head and neck, liver or kidney cancer. The CDR3 nucleotides read TGCGCCTGCTCGGGGCTAGCGGGGGAGGGGAATGAGCAGTTCTTC. It specifies CACSGLAGEGNEQFF.